A single sample is the source of the 9 T cell receptor beta chains below, sequenced in a study of T cells after yellow fever vaccination. Each CDR3 protein gets one entry after TCRdb re-called the 5' RACE reads with MiXCR. This table holds 400,000 to 450,000 distinct CDR3 sequences, around 20% found once. The sequencing used PBMCs, collected before the yellow fever booster vaccination. These receptors all come from a man aged 18 to 30 who received the YFV17D yellow fever vaccine.

This chain joins TRBV5-1 and TRBJ1-4; D is perhaps TRBD1 (5 bases). CDR1 is SGHRS, CDR2 YFSETQ, per germline. V lost 3 bases and J 6 bases, leaving 15 bases between the germline ends. The CDR3 has 15 amino acids. The CDR3 here is CASSSTGTVDEKLFF. In DNA form, the CDR3 reads TGCGCCAGCAGCTCAACAGGAACAGTCGATGAAAAACTGTTTTTT.

The chain employs TRBV19 and TRBJ2-5; a weak D match, TRBD2 (6 bases). This CDR3 is 13 amino acids long. The V and J ends lost 7 bases and 7 bases respectively, with 16 bases between them. The germline V gene has CDR1 LNHDA and CDR2 SQIVND (reference sequence). The CDR3 coding sequence is TGTGCCAGTAAGCCGGCGGGGAGCGGGACCCAGTACTTC. Protein product: CASKPAGSGTQYF.

This chain joins TRBV5-1 and TRBJ2-5; D uncertain. CDR1 and CDR2 (germline): SGHRS, YFSETQ. CDR3 length equals 14 residues. V gave up 4 bases and J gave up 2 bases, with 12 bases separating them. CDR3 amino acids: CASSPGSQQETQYF. The CDR3 DNA is TGCGCCAGCAGCCCCGGGTCGCAGCAAGAGACCCAGTACTTC.

The CDR3 reads CASSRGTSGTQETQYF. DNA for the CDR3: TGTGCCAGCAGCCGCGGGACTAGCGGGACTCAAGAGACCCAGTACTTC. The chain couples TRBV12-3 or TRBV12-4 to TRBJ2-5, with 13 bases matching TRBD2. Trimming removed 6 bases from V and 2 bases from J; junction bases left unmatched: 6. The CDR3 consists of 16 residues.

The chain links TRBV7-9 to TRBJ2-4; 9 nucleotides align to TRBD1. Germline V gene data show CDR1 as SEHNR and CDR2 as FQNEAQ (reference sequence). The CDR3 runs 16 residues. With V trimmed by 3 bases and J by 0 bases, 3 bases remained unmatched. As DNA, the CDR3 is TGTGCCAGCAGCTTCGGACAGGGGCTAGCCAAAAACATTCAGTACTTC. Translated: CASSFGQGLAKNIQYF. The full variable domain, in which reference TRBV7-9 and TRBJ2-4 provide the parts outside the CDR3, is DTGVSQNPRHKITKRGQNVTFRCDPISEHNRLYWYRQTLGQGPEFLTYFQNEAQLEKSRLLSDRFSAERPKGSFSTLEIQRTEQGDSAMYLCASSFGQGLAKNIQYFGAGTRLSVL.

CDR3 in amino acids: CASSYSPRADTQYF. The CDR3 region has the DNA TGTGCCAGCAGTTACTCGCCAAGGGCAGATACGCAGTATTTT. V gene TRBV6-5 combines with J gene TRBJ2-3, with D unclear. Trimming shortened V by 0 bases and J by 4 bases, and 8 bases separated the two germline ends. Germline V lookup: CDR1 MNHEY, CDR2 SVGAGI. The CDR3 contains 14 residues.

This clonotype was seen more than once but under ten times. This sequence joins TRBV15 and TRBJ2-7, with a weak D call TRBD1 (6 bases). Germline values: CDR1 LNHNV, CDR2 YYDKDF (reference sequence). The ends were cut back, 1 base at V and 0 bases at J, with 7 bases in the middle. The length of the CDR3 is 14 residues. The CDR3 nucleotides read TGTGCCACCAGCAGAGTACAGGGCTCCTACGAGCAGTACGTC. Amino acid sequence: CATSRVQGSYEQYV.

The rearrangement uses TRBV20-1 and TRBJ2-1; the match to TRBD2 covers 7 bases. Germline CDR1 DFQATT, CDR2 SNEGSKA (reference sequence). The trim removed 5 bases at V and 0 bases at J, leaving 4 bases unmatched. This CDR3 is 14 amino acids long. The CDR3 is CSAPRGGSYNEQFF. The CDR3 nucleotides are TGCAGTGCTCCCCGCGGGGGCTCCTACAATGAGCAGTTCTTC.

The rearrangement links TRBV7-2 to TRBJ2-4; D tentatively fits TRBD1 or TRBD2 (5 bases each). V lost 2 bases and J 11 bases, leaving 16 bases between the germline ends. Germline V gene sequence: CDR1 SGHTA, CDR2 FQGNSA. This CDR3 is 14 amino acids long. The CDR3 sequence is CASSLPGLLSLQYF. The DNA of the CDR3 is TGTGCCAGCAGCTTACCGGGGCTCCTTAGCCTTCAGTACTTC.